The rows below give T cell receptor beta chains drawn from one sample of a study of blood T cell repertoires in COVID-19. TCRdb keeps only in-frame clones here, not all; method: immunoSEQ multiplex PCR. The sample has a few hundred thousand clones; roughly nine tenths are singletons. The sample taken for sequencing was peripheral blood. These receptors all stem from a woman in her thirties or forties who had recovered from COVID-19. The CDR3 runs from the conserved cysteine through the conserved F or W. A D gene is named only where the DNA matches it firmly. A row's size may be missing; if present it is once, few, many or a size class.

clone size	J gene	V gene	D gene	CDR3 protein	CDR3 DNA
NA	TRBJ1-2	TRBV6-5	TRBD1	CASRNRGSGYTF	TGTGCCAGCAGGAACAGGGGATCTGGCTACACCTTC
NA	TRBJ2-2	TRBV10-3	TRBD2	CAISEWGGPNTGELFF	TGTGCCATCAGTGAATGGGGAGGGCCGAACACCGGGGAGCTGTTTTTT
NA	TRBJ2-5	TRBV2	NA	CASSEMDRETQYF	TGTGCCAGCAGTGAAATGGACAGAGAGACCCAGTACTTC
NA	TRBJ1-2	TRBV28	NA	CASMGRISGYGYTF	TGTGCCAGCATGGGGAGGATTAGTGGCTATGGCTACACCTTC
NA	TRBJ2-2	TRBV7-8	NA	CASSLTGFDGELFF	TGTGCCAGCAGCTTAACAGGGTTTGACGGGGAGCTGTTTTTT
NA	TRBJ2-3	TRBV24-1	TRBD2	CATSSGTSLYF	TGTGCCACCAGTTCCGGGACTAGCCTGTATTTT
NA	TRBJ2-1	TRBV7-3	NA	CASSFGYNEQFF	TGTGCCAGCAGCTTCGGCTACAATGAGCAGTTCTTC
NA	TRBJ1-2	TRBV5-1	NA	CASSRGLTYTF	TGCGCCAGCAGCCGGGGACTCACGTACACCTTC
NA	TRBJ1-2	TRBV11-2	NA	CASSSVYGYTF	TGTGCCAGCAGTTCAGTCTATGGCTACACCTTC
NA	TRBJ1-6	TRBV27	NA	CASSLAADYNSPLHF	TGTGCCAGCAGTTTAGCGGCCGACTATAATTCACCCCTCCACTTT
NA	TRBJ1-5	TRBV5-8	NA	CASSFSTWSLQPQHF	TGTGCCAGCAGCTTTAGTACCTGGTCTCTTCAGCCCCAGCATTTT
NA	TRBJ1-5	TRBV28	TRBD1	CASSLPGQIGNQPQHF	TGTGCCAGCAGTTTACCGGGACAGATAGGCAATCAGCCCCAGCATTTT
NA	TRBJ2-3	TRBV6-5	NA	CASSPRLADTQYF	TGTGCCAGCAGCCCACGACTAGCAGATACGCAGTATTTT
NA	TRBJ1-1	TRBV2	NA	CASSESEGETEAFF	TGTGCCAGCAGTGAAAGTGAGGGGGAGACTGAAGCTTTCTTT
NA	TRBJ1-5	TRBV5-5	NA	CASSFDTGAGGQPQHF	TGTGCCAGCAGCTTTGATACCGGGGCGGGGGGCCAGCCCCAGCATTTT
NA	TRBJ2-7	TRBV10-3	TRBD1	CAISRISGQIFYEQYF	TGTGCCATCAGTCGCATCTCGGGACAGATATTCTACGAGCAGTACTTC
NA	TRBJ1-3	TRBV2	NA	CASSVDRSSGNTIYF	TGTGCCAGCAGCGTAGACAGAAGCTCTGGAAACACCATATATTTT
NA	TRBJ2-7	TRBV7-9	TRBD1	CASSATGDEQYF	TGTGCCAGCAGCGCTACAGGGGACGAGCAGTACTTC
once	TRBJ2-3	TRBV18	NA	CASSPGRADTQYF	TGTGCCAGCTCACCAGGTAGAGCGGATACGCAGTATTTT
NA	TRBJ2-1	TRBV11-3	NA	CASSLEGSGSRPNNEQFF	TGTGCCAGCAGCTTAGAGGGGTCTGGGAGCCGCCCTAACAATGAGCAGTTCTTC
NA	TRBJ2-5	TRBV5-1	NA	CASSGFEEETQYF	TGCGCCAGCAGCGGCTTTGAGGAAGAGACCCAGTACTTC
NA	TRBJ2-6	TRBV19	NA	CASLKGGSGANVLTF	TGTGCCAGCCTTAAGGGGGGGTCTGGGGCCAACGTCCTGACTTTC
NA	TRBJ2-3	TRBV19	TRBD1	CASSARTGGGEDTQYF	TGTGCCAGTAGTGCCAGGACAGGGGGCGGAGAAGATACGCAGTATTTT
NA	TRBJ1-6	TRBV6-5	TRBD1	CASSYWGQGTSPLHF	TGTGCCAGCAGTTACTGGGGACAGGGGACTTCACCCCTCCACTTT
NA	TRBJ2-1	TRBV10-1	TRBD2	CASSTNGVAGEEQFF	TGCGCCAGCAGTACTAATGGGGTAGCGGGGGAAGAGCAGTTCTTC
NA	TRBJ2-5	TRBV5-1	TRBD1	CASNPGTGEVTQYF	TGCGCCAGCAACCCCGGGACAGGGGAAGTGACCCAGTACTTC
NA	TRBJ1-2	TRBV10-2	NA	CASSELYGYTF	TGCGCCAGCAGCGAACTTTATGGCTACACCTTC
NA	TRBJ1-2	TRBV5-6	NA	CASSPGRVGGYTF	TGTGCCAGCAGCCCCGGGAGGGTAGGTGGCTACACCTTC
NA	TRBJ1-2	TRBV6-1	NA	CASSDLQDAGYGYTF	TGTGCCAGCAGTGACCTTCAGGACGCGGGCTATGGCTACACCTTC
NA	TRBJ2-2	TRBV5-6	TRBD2	CASTLTSGRGTGELFF	TGTGCCAGCACCTTAACTAGCGGACGAGGGACCGGGGAGCTGTTTTTT
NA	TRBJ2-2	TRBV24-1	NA	CATSDLGAVTGELFF	TGTGCCACCAGTGATTTGGGGGCTGTCACCGGGGAGCTGTTTTTT
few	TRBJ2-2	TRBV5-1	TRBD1	CASSRGTENTGELFF	TGCGCCAGCAGCAGAGGGACAGAGAACACCGGGGAGCTGTTTTTT
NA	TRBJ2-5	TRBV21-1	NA	CASTHRTRDRWAQYF	TGTGCCAGCACCCACCGAACCCGGGACAGGTGGGCCCAGTACTTC
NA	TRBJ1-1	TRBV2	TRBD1	CATQKTGGNTEAFF	TGTGCCACTCAAAAGACAGGGGGGAACACTGAAGCTTTCTTT
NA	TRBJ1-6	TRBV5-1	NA	CASSLDVPGNNSPLHF	TGCGCCAGCAGCTTGGACGTTCCGGGAAATAATTCACCCCTCCACTTT
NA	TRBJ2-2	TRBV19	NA	CASSISQGSNTGELFF	TGTGCCAGTAGTATTAGTCAGGGGTCGAACACCGGGGAGCTGTTTTTT
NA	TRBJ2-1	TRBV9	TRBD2	CASSFQSGGAYNEQFF	TGTGCCAGCAGCTTCCAAAGCGGGGGGGCTTACAATGAGCAGTTCTTC
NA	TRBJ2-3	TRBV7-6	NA	CASSPWGQREMGTDTQYF	TGTGCCAGCAGCCCCTGGGGGCAGCGGGAAATGGGCACAGATACGCAGTATTTT
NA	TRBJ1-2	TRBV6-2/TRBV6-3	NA	CASSFEGAQDRYTF	TGTGCCAGCAGTTTTGAAGGGGCGCAGGATCGCTACACCTTC
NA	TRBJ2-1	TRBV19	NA	CATSRHYNEQFF	TGTGCCACCTCGCGGCACTACAATGAGCAGTTCTTC
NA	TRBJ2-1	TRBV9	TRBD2	CASSAGLAGGPKGNEQFF	TGTGCCAGCAGCGCAGGACTAGCGGGAGGGCCTAAGGGCAATGAGCAGTTCTTC
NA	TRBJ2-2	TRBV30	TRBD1	CAWSVFGTGLIGELFF	TGTGCCTGGAGTGTATTCGGGACAGGGTTGATCGGGGAGCTGTTTTTT
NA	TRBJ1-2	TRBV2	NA	CASTGDGNYGYTF	TGTGCCAGCACGGGGGACGGGAACTATGGCTACACCTTC
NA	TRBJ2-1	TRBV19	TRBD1	CASTPRGTASYNEQFF	TGTGCCAGTACCCCCCGTGGGACAGCCAGCTACAATGAGCAGTTCTTC
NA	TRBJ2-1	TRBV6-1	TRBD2	CASSASTGSGAIYNEQFF	TGTGCCAGCAGTGCTTCGACTGGGAGCGGGGCGATCTACAATGAGCAGTTCTTC
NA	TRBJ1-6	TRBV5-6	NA	CASSLVRASSSYNSPLHF	TGTGCCAGCAGCTTGGTCAGGGCCTCTAGCTCCTATAATTCACCCCTCCACTTT
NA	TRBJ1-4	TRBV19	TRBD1	CASSIQGAVNEKLFF	TGTGCCAGTAGTATCCAGGGGGCAGTTAATGAAAAACTGTTTTTT
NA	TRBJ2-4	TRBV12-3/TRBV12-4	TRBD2	CASSPSGEYIQYF	TGTGCCAGCAGCCCAAGCGGGGAATACATTCAGTACTTC
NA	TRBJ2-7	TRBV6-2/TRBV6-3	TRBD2	CASSLGVLAGTYSYEQYF	TGTGCCAGCAGTTTGGGCGTACTAGCGGGTACGTACTCCTACGAGCAGTACTTC
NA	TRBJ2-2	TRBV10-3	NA	CAISESGPKITGELFF	TGTGCCATCAGTGAGAGCGGACCAAAAATCACCGGGGAGCTGTTTTTT
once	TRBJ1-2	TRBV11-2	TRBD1	CASSLERTGLYGYTF	TGTGCCAGCAGCTTAGAAAGGACAGGACTCTATGGCTACACCTTC
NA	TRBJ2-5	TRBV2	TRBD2	CASRGTSGSSETQYF	TGTGCCAGCAGGGGGACTAGCGGGAGTTCAGAGACCCAGTACTTC
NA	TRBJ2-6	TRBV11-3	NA	CASSSGTGGANVLTF	TGTGCCAGCAGCAGCGGGACAGGAGGGGCCAACGTCCTGACTTTC
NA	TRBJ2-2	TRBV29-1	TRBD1	CSVAETGSGGELFF	TGCAGCGTCGCGGAGACAGGGTCGGGCGGGGAGCTGTTTTTT
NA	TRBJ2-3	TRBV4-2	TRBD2	CASSHGLAGGRSSTDTQYF	TGTGCCAGCAGCCACGGACTAGCGGGGGGCCGTTCTAGCACAGATACGCAGTATTTT
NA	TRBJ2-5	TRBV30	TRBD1	CAANTGTGEETQYF	TGTGCCGCCAATACCGGGACAGGGGAAGAGACCCAGTACTTC
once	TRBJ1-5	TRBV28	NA	CASSFSANQPQHF	TGTGCCAGCAGTTTCAGCGCCAATCAGCCCCAGCATTTT
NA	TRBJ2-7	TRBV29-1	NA	CSVEKPPYEQYF	TGCAGCGTTGAGAAGCCGCCCTACGAGCAGTACTTC
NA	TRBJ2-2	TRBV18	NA	CASSLDTTPTGELFF	TGTGCCAGCTCATTAGACACCACCCCAACCGGGGAGCTGTTTTTT
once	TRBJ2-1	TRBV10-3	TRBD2	CAIRREPHNEQFF	TGTGCCATCAGGCGGGAGCCGCACAATGAGCAGTTCTTC